A selection of T cell receptor beta chains follows, all from one sample in a study of blood T cell repertoires in COVID-19. Generated by immunoSEQ multiplex PCR, the TCRdb table keeps only in-frame clones and is missing some. The sample carries 95,000 to 110,000 clones, approximately 91% recorded once. The source material was peripheral blood. The receptors shown here come from a human donor in a cohort sampled during active COVID-19. Both conserved end residues are part of each CDR3. Fields, in order: D gene, clone size, J gene, V gene, CDR3 protein, CDR3 DNA. D genes are given only for firm matches. For some rows the clone size is stated as once, few or many, or as a class when expanded; others skip it.

- - TRBJ1-5 TRBV27 CASSFRGGNQPQHF TGTGCCAGCAGTTTCAGGGGAGGCAATCAGCCCCAGCATTTT
TRBD1 - TRBJ2-3 TRBV5-1 CASSSTGATDTQYF TGCGCCAGCAGCTCGACAGGGGCCACAGATACGCAGTATTTT
- - TRBJ1-3 TRBV14 CASSQQGSSGNRIYF TGTGCCAGCAGCCAACAGGGCTCCTCTGGAAACAGAATATATTTT
TRBD1 - TRBJ1-1 TRBV5-5 CASSLRRQGTTEAFF TGTGCCAGCAGCTTGCGCCGACAGGGTACCACTGAAGCTTTCTTT
- - TRBJ2-5 TRBV12-3/TRBV12-4 CASSGLETQYF TGTGCCAGTTCAGGGCTGGAGACCCAGTACTTC
- few TRBJ1-2 TRBV30 CAWSEQGYGYTF TGTGCCTGGAGCGAACAGGGTTATGGCTACACCTTC
- - TRBJ1-3 TRBV28 CASSGQDLRNTIYF TGTGCCAGCAGTGGCCAGGATCTTAGAAACACCATATATTTT
- - TRBJ1-1 TRBV19 CASSIAARVNTEAFF TGTGCCAGTAGTATAGCAGCGCGGGTGAACACTGAAGCTTTCTTT
- - TRBJ1-5 TRBV19 CASSIQFSNQPQHF TGTGCCAGTAGTATTCAGTTTAGCAATCAGCCCCAGCATTTT
- - TRBJ1-1 TRBV4-1 CASSDTPGARPLNTEAFF TGCGCCAGCAGCGATACACCAGGGGCCCGTCCTCTAAACACTGAAGCTTTCTTT
- few TRBJ1-1 TRBV3-1/TRBV3-2 CASSQNRVQRAFF TGTGCCAGCAGCCAAAACAGGGTCCAGCGGGCTTTCTTT
- once TRBJ2-1 TRBV4-1 CASSPNSVREQFF TGCGCCAGCAGCCCAAACTCGGTGAGGGAGCAGTTCTTC
- once TRBJ2-3 TRBV9 CASSQGSSSADTQYF TGTGCCAGCAGCCAAGGGTCATCTAGCGCAGATACGCAGTATTTT
- - TRBJ1-5 TRBV21-1 CARGQGASNQPQHF TGTGCCAGGGGTCAAGGGGCAAGCAATCAGCCCCAGCATTTT
TRBD2 - TRBJ2-1 TRBV7-8 CASSLEAAGRGEQFF TGTGCCAGCAGCTTAGAGGCGGCGGGGAGGGGCGAGCAGTTCTTC
TRBD2 - TRBJ2-3 TRBV2 CASSVSSGGTDTQYF TGTGCCAGCAGTGTTTCTAGCGGGGGCACAGATACGCAGTATTTT
- - TRBJ2-7 TRBV6-6 CASSYSQGGYEQYF TGTGCCAGCAGTTACTCGCAGGGGGGATACGAGCAGTACTTC
- - TRBJ1-4 TRBV9 CASSVAGRGNEKLFF TGTGCCAGCAGCGTAGCTGGGAGGGGCAATGAAAAACTGTTTTTT
- - TRBJ2-7 TRBV5-6 CASSEYGGDYEQYF TGTGCCAGCAGCGAGTACGGGGGAGACTACGAGCAGTACTTC
- few TRBJ2-3 TRBV6-6 CASSDSAGTDTQYF TGTGCCAGCAGTGACTCTGCGGGGACAGATACGCAGTATTTT
TRBD1 - TRBJ1-4 TRBV5-1 CASSGTVNNEKLFF TGCGCCAGCAGCGGGACAGTCAATAATGAAAAACTGTTTTTT
TRBD1 once TRBJ2-7 TRBV6-2/TRBV6-3 CASSSTDRGSYEQYF TGTGCCAGCAGTTCCACGGACAGGGGCTCCTACGAGCAGTACTTC
- - TRBJ2-7 TRBV27 CGTHEQYF TGTGGGACACACGAGCAGTACTTC
TRBD2 - TRBJ2-5 TRBV5-4 CASSERGPGETQYF TGTGCCAGCAGCGAGCGGGGCCCAGGAGAGACCCAGTACTTC
- - TRBJ1-5 TRBV19 CASSAGQFNQPQHF TGTGCCAGTAGTGCTGGACAGTTCAATCAGCCCCAGCATTTT
TRBD2 few TRBJ2-7 TRBV4-2 CASSQDLPGLAIQYF TGTGCCAGCAGCCAAGATTTACCGGGACTAGCGATACAGTACTTC
- - TRBJ1-1 TRBV5-1 CASSEQGLGNTEAFF TGCGCCAGCAGCGAACAGGGTTTGGGGAACACTGAAGCTTTCTTT
- - TRBJ1-1 TRBV28 CASDTGILTEAFF TGTGCCAGCGATACAGGGATACTGACTGAAGCTTTCTTT
TRBD2 - TRBJ2-1 TRBV7-3 CASSLSTAGGRNEQFF TGTGCCAGCAGCTTATCAACAGCGGGGGGGCGCAATGAGCAGTTCTTC
- - TRBJ1-1 TRBV2 CASSQGLRRGLWDTEAFF TGTGCCAGTTCACAAGGTCTCCGCAGGGGATTATGGGACACTGAAGCTTTCTTT
TRBD2 - TRBJ2-5 TRBV27 CASSPGGGGLKTQYF TGTGCCAGCAGTCCAGGCGGGGGGGGGTTGAAGACCCAGTACTTC
- - TRBJ2-7 TRBV6-6 CASQQVPSYEQYF TGTGCCAGCCAACAGGTTCCAAGCTACGAGCAGTACTTC
TRBD1 - TRBJ1-1 TRBV5-1 CASSFGDRVEAFF TGCGCCAGCAGCTTCGGGGACAGAGTCGAAGCTTTCTTT
TRBD2 - TRBJ2-7 TRBV7-3 CASSPNPGLAGEQYF TGTGCCAGCAGCCCGAACCCAGGACTAGCGGGAGAGCAGTACTTC
TRBD1 - TRBJ1-4 TRBV5-4 CASSWTGDNNEKLFF TGTGCCAGCAGCTGGACAGGGGATAATAATGAAAAACTGTTTTTT
TRBD1 - TRBJ1-2 TRBV7-9 CASSSLRDRGSSYGYTF TGTGCCAGCAGCTCCCTTCGGGACAGGGGGTCGAGCTATGGCTACACCTTC
TRBD2 - TRBJ2-3 TRBV20-1 CSASGGGSADTQYF TGCAGTGCTAGTGGCGGGGGTTCGGCAGATACGCAGTATTTT
TRBD1 - TRBJ1-4 TRBV19 CASSIRGQVGLGEKLFF TGTGCCAGTAGTATTCGGGGACAGGTTGGATTAGGAGAAAAACTGTTTTTT
- - TRBJ2-4 TRBV11-1 CASSLGYAPPGQYF TGTGCCAGCAGCTTAGGATACGCACCCCCAGGTCAGTACTTC
- - TRBJ2-5 TRBV5-5 CASSWRQRLEGETQYF TGTGCCAGCAGCTGGAGACAGCGTCTGGAAGGGGAGACCCAGTACTTC